What follows are 10 T cell receptor beta chains derived from one specimen sequenced in a study of beta chain features in type 1 diabetes. These receptors have no known antigen. The authors reverse transcribed all of the isolated RNA, so sequencing captured expressed TCRB transcripts. The data were produced by immunoSEQ multiplex PCR, yet TCRdb's version contains in-frame clones alone and is incomplete. The sample gives roughly 300,000 clones, about a tenth of which show up once; more than 0.8% is in the top ten. Study findings and constraints: Moderate yet significant TCRB CDR3 shortening was seen in Type 1 diabetes patients in all four CD4+ subsets.

The sequencing sample was made of central memory CD4+ T cells from blood. The receptors originated from a man aged 25-45 years with type 1 diabetes.

The chain recombines TRBV30 with TRBJ1-1, with 8 bases matching TRBD1. The junction had 15 bases not matched to a gene; V was cut back by 8 bases and J by 4 bases. There are 15 residues in the CDR3. Looked up from germline, CDR1 is GTSNPN and CDR2 is SVGIG (reference sequence). In DNA form, the CDR3 reads TGTGCCAGTACCGCCCGCCGGACAGGGAGCACTGAAGCTTTCTTT. Encoded protein: CASTARRTGSTEAFF.

This clone was seen a few times. The same CDR3 also results from other DNA sequences found in this sample. This rearrangement joins TRBV9 to TRBJ2-1; 12 bases fit TRBD1. V was pared by 3 bases and J by 4 bases, with 2 bases of the junction left unmatched. The CDR3 length is 15 residues. Germline CDR1 reads SGDLS; CDR2 reads YYNGEE. The CDR3 spells CASSAGQGAYNEQFF. The DNA of the CDR3 is TGTGCCAGCAGCGCGGGACAGGGGGCGTACAATGAGCAGTTCTTC. Supplemented by reference TRBV9 and TRBJ2-1, the full variable domain reads DSGVTQTPKHLITATGQRVTLRCSPRSGDLSVYWYQQSLDQGLQFLIQYYNGEERAKGNILERFSAQQFPDLHSELNLSSLELGDSALYFCASSAGQGAYNEQFFGPGTRLTVL.

The rearrangement links TRBV5-1 to TRBJ1-3, with D possibly matching TRBD1 (6 bases). Trimming shortened V by 0 bases and J by 3 bases, and 10 bases separated the two germline ends. Germline lookup yields CDR1 SGHRS and CDR2 YFSETQ. This CDR3 region has 15 residues. The CDR3 region is CASSLEWGHGNTIYF. The CDR3 DNA follows: TGCGCCAGCAGCTTGGAGTGGGGGCATGGAAACACCATATATTTT.

This clone was recorded a few times. The chain recombines TRBV7-2 with TRBJ2-5; D uncertain. Trimming took 2 bases from V and 5 from J, leaving 9 bases between them. Germline-derived CDR1 and CDR2 are SGHTA and FQGNSA. The CDR3 is 13 residues long. Here the CDR3 DNA reads TGTGCCAGCAGCTTAATAGCTGTGGAGACCCAGTACTTC. It specifies CASSLIAVETQYF.

The chain links TRBV7-9 to TRBJ2-3; D gene unclear. Germline lookup yields CDR1 SEHNR and CDR2 FQNEAQ (reference sequence). This CDR3 has 14 residues. Trimming pared 1 base from V and 4 bases from J, leaving 9 bases between. The CDR3 coding sequence is TGTGCCAGCAGCTTAGTAAGGGCGGCAGATACGCAGTATTTT. Translation gives CASSLVRAADTQYF.

In this sample, this clone turned up many times. The chain employs TRBV7-2 and TRBJ2-7, with 7 bases matching TRBD1. V trimming: 6 bases; J trimming: 2 bases; junction bases outside the gene matches: 10. Per germline, CDR1 SGHTA and CDR2 FQGNSA. The CDR3 sequence is 15 residues long. The CDR3 loop is CASSEGPRGPYEQYF. The CDR3 DNA follows: TGTGCCAGCAGTGAGGGACCGAGGGGGCCCTACGAGCAGTACTTC.

This clone was counted a few times. The J gene is TRBJ2-6, the V gene TRBV6-5, with a tentative D call TRBD1 (6 bases). Germline CDR1 and CDR2: MNHEY and SVGAGI. This CDR3 has 16 amino acids. Trimming shortened V by 2 bases and J by 1 base, and 9 bases separated the two germline ends. The CDR3 DNA reads as TGTGCCAGCAGTTACGCCACAGGGTCTGGGGCCAACGTCCTGACTTTC. This translates into CASSYATGSGANVLTF.

This clone has just a few counts. The chain recombines TRBV4-3 with TRBJ2-7; 8 bases agree with TRBD1. V shed 4 bases, J shed 5 bases, and the junction held 13 bases outside the gene matches. The V gene's germline CDR1 is LGHNA and CDR2 YSLEER. The CDR3 totals 16 residues. CDR3 DNA: TGCGCCAGCAGCCGGGGTAGGCCAGGGGGCGGGGACGAGCAGTACTTC. Translation gives CASSRGRPGGGDEQYF.

This clone was recorded a few times. This chain links TRBV5-5 with TRBJ2-3, with a tentative D call TRBD2 (6 bases). CDR3 length: 14 residues. Trimming pared 4 bases from V and 0 bases from J, leaving 9 bases between. Germline CDR1 reads SGHKS; CDR2 reads YYEKEE (reference sequence). The CDR3 is CASSRSGSTDTQYF. For the CDR3, the DNA is TGTGCCAGCAGCCGTAGCGGCAGCACAGATACGCAGTATTTT.

The sample holds a few counts of this clone. The rearrangement uses TRBV6-5 and TRBJ2-5, with unresolved D. V lost 6 bases and J 2 bases, leaving 13 bases between the germline ends. The CDR3 is 14 residues long. Germline-derived CDR1 and CDR2 are MNHEY and SVGAGI. CDR3 sequence: CASRRSPAQETQYF. The DNA of the CDR3 is TGTGCCAGCAGACGGAGCCCAGCGCAAGAGACCCAGTACTTC.